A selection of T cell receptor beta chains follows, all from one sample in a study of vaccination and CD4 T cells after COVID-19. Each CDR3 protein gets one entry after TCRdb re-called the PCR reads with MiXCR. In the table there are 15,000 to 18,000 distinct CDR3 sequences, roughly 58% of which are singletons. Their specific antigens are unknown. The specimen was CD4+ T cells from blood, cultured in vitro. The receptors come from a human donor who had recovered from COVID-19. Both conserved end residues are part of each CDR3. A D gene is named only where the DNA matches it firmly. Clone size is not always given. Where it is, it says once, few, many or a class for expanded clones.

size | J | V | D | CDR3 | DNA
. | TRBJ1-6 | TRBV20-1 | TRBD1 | CSARRGQGNSPLHF | TGCAGTGCTAGAAGGGGACAGGGTAATTCACCCCTCCACTTT
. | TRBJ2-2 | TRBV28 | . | CASSLHTAITGELFF | TGTGCCAGCAGTCTTCATACTGCGATCACCGGGGAGCTGTTTTTT
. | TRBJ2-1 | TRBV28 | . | CASSRTGYNEQFF | TGTGCCAGCAGTCGTACAGGCTACAATGAGCAGTTCTTC
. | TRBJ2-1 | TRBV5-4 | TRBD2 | CASSGGGLAGENEQFF | TGTGCCAGCAGCGGGGGTGGTTTAGCGGGAGAGAATGAGCAGTTCTTC
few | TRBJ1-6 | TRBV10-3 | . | CAISETGRNSPLHF | TGTGCCATCAGTGAGACAGGCCGGAATTCACCCCTCCACTTT
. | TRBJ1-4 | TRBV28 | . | CASSFGLEKLFF | TGTGCCAGCAGTTTCGGACTTGAGAAACTGTTTTTT
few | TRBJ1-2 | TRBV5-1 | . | CASSWGAMDYGYTF | TGCGCCAGCAGCTGGGGGGCGATGGACTATGGCTACACCTTC
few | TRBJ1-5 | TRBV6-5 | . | CASSYSQGNQPQHF | TGTGCCAGCAGTTACTCACAGGGAAATCAGCCCCAGCATTTT
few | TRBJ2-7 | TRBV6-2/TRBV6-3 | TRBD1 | CASSAGQVTYEQYF | TGTGCCAGCAGTGCTGGACAGGTGACCTACGAGCAGTACTTC
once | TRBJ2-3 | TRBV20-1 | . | CSARDYVDGSGKDTQYF | TGCAGTGCTAGAGATTATGTAGACGGGAGCGGAAAAGATACGCAGTATTTT
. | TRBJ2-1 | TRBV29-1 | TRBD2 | CSVEEGPSGTLSSYNEQFF | TGCAGCGTTGAAGAAGGGCCTAGCGGCACCCTTAGCTCCTACAATGAGCAGTTCTTC
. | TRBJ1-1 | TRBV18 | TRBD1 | CASSPPTGSAEAFF | TGTGCCAGCTCACCACCGACAGGGTCCGCTGAAGCTTTCTTT
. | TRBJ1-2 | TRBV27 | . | CASSSGSWAHYTF | TGTGCCAGCAGTTCGGGCAGCTGGGCTCACTACACCTTC
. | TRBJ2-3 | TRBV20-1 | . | CSAPTGYGTDTQYF | TGCAGTGCTCCTACAGGGTACGGCACAGATACGCAGTATTTT
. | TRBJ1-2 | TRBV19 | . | CASSNRGIGGYTF | TGTGCCAGTAGTAACCGGGGAATAGGCGGCTACACCTTC
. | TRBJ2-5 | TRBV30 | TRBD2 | CAWNSLAGGKETQYF | TGTGCCTGGAACTCACTAGCGGGGGGGAAAGAGACCCAGTACTTC
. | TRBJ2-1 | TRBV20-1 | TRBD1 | CSASTGQVYYNEQFF | TGCAGTGCCTCGACAGGACAGGTTTACTACAATGAGCAGTTCTTC
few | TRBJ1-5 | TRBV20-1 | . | CSARAREVGNQPQHF | TGCAGTGCTAGAGCACGGGAGGTCGGCAATCAGCCCCAGCATTTT
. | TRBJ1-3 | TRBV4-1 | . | CASSQGRQGNTGNTIYF | TGCGCCAGCAGCCAAGGCCGGCAGGGCAACACTGGAAACACCATATATTTT
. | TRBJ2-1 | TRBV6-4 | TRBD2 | CASSVAGDGGEQFF | TGTGCCAGCAGTGTCGCGGGAGATGGTGGTGAGCAGTTCTTC
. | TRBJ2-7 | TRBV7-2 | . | CASSLELLLPPYEQYF | TGTGCCAGCAGCTTAGAACTGCTACTGCCCCCCTACGAGCAGTACTTC
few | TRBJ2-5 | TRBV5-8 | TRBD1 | CASSLGQGRETQYF | TGTGCCAGCAGCTTGGGACAGGGGAGGGAGACCCAGTACTTC
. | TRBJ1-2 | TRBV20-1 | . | CSATNRFDYGYTF | TGCAGTGCTACCAACCGATTCGACTATGGCTACACCTTC
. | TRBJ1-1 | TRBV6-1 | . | CAISERGKVAEAFF | TGTGCCATCAGTGAGCGGGGGAAGGTGGCTGAAGCTTTCTTT
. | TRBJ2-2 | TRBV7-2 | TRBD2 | CASSRTSGGANTGELFF | TGTGCCAGCAGCCGGACTAGCGGGGGGGCGAACACCGGGGAGCTGTTTTTT
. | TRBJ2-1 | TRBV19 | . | CASSGGRNEQFF | TGTGCCAGTAGCGGGGGCAGGAATGAGCAGTTCTTC
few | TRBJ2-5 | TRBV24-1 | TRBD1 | CATSDPRQTGETQYF | TGTGCCACCAGTGATCCCCGTCAGACAGGGGAGACCCAGTACTTC